Listed below are T cell receptor beta chains from one sample, sequenced in a study of beta chain features in type 1 diabetes. This table comes from immunoSEQ multiplex PCR, and its TCRdb copy is limited to in-frame clones, with some not included. The table includes over 650,000 clones, about 14% detected once. Sequencing input: naive CD4+ T cells from blood. The receptors were gathered from a man aged 18 to 30 with type 1 diabetes. Each CDR3 is given with its conserved first and last residue. The order of the fields is J gene, CDR3 length, V gene, CDR3 protein.

j_gene: TRBJ1-5
len: 15
v_gene: TRBV9
CDR3aa: CASSPDGGGKQPQHF

j_gene: TRBJ2-3
len: 12
v_gene: TRBV30
CDR3aa: CAWSVAAGTQYF

j_gene: TRBJ1-3
len: 13
v_gene: TRBV30
CDR3aa: CAWNQGMGNTIYF

j_gene: TRBJ1-2
len: 12
v_gene: TRBV7-2
CDR3aa: CASSTLRGGYTF

j_gene: TRBJ2-7
len: 15
v_gene: TRBV6-5
CDR3aa: CASSYSGTGTYEQYF

j_gene: TRBJ1-4
len: 13
v_gene: TRBV18
CDR3aa: CASSPITNEKLFF

j_gene: TRBJ2-1
len: 12
v_gene: TRBV29-1
CDR3aa: CSVGEGYNEQFF

j_gene: TRBJ1-2
len: 15
v_gene: TRBV4-3
CDR3aa: CASSQDRGANYGYTF

j_gene: TRBJ2-1
len: 14
v_gene: TRBV28
CDR3aa: CASRYSVAYNEQFF

j_gene: TRBJ1-2
len: 15
v_gene: TRBV6-5
CDR3aa: CASSPTGTGSNVYTF

j_gene: TRBJ2-5
len: 16
v_gene: TRBV7-9
CDR3aa: CASSINRGPARETQYF